Following are 29 T cell receptor beta chains from one sample sequenced in a study of blood T cells in healthy people across ages (dated by TCRdb to between 2014 and 2017). The library was obtained by 5' RACE. TCRdb lists the instrument as Illumina HiSeq 2500. The second PCR ran for roughly 7 to 11 cycles and used a J-beta primer mix along with a sample-barcoded 5' primer. TCRdb reprocessed the public reads (quality trimming at Q25 with fastp, clone calling with MiXCR) and kept in-frame beta chains. Here each entry gathers all rows of one CDR3 protein and keeps the most common genes and DNA. Across this sample there are about 900,000 distinct CDR3 sequences, with under 80% seen only once. About 27% of the sample goes to the ten largest clones. Sequencing used blood. The receptors come from a man between 25 and 39 years old in good health.

The rearrangement joins TRBV9 to TRBJ1-6; the D gene is possibly TRBD1 (5 bases). The germline gives CDR1 SGDLS, CDR2 YYNGEE. The V end was cut by 4 bases, the J end by 7 bases, with 15 bases between. The CDR3 has 15 residues. CDR3 bases: TGTGCCAGCAGCAAAACCGGGGCCAGGAATTCACCCCTCCACTTT. As protein: CASSKTGARNSPLHF.

The chain couples TRBV6-1 to TRBJ2-4, with a weak D call TRBD1 (6 bases). TRBJ2-5 explains the end of the DNA better; the J call may be wrong. The germline V gene encodes CDR1 MNHNS and CDR2 SASEGT. This CDR3 is 14 amino acids long. The DNA of the CDR3 is TGTGCCAGCAGAACGTGGGGGCGGCAAGAGACCCAGTACTTC. Translated, it gives CASRTWGRQETQYF.

This chain joins TRBV20-1 and TRBJ2-3; D call uncertain. Germline values: CDR1 DFQATT, CDR2 SNEGSKA (reference sequence). CDR3 length equals 14 residues. Trimming cost V 1 base and J 3 bases, with 11 bases left between them. The CDR3 region is CSARVQARTDTQYF. The DNA for the CDR3 is TGCAGTGCTAGAGTGCAAGCGAGGACAGATACGCAGTATTTT.

This rearrangement joins TRBV6-5 to TRBJ1-6; D remains ambiguous. Trimming cost V 2 bases and J 10 bases, with 9 bases left between them. The CDR3 totals 13 residues. In germline, CDR1 is MNHEY, CDR2 SVGAGI. The CDR3 here is CASSYGMESPLHF. The CDR3 nucleotides read TGTGCCAGCAGTTACGGTATGGAATCACCCCTCCACTTT.

About this clonotype: At one end the junction does not follow the germline gene, possibly because of a read error. This chain connects TRBV7-7 to TRBJ2-1; 11 bases match TRBD1. This CDR3 has 16 amino acids. From germline, CDR1 is SSHAT and CDR2 FNYEAQ (reference sequence). This CDR3 reads CASSLDGTGGAGEQFF. CDR3 nucleotides: TGTGCTAGCAGCTTAGACGGGACAGGGGGTGCGGGCGAGCAGTTCTTC.

This chain uses TRBV4-2 with TRBJ1-2; D unresolved. The CDR3 covers 12 residues. Germline loops: CDR1 LGHNA, CDR2 YNFKEQ. Trimming removed 0 bases from V and 8 bases from J, with 7 bases in between. CDR3 residues: CASSQEMDGYTF. As DNA, the CDR3 is TGTGCCAGCAGCCAAGAGATGGACGGCTACACCTTC.

Only a few counts were recorded for this clonotype. This chain joins TRBV7-9 and TRBJ2-7; tentatively, D is TRBD1 or TRBD2 (5 bases each). V was clipped by 4 bases and J by 2 bases, with 18 bases between them. Germline CDR1 and CDR2: SEHNR and FQNEAQ (reference sequence). The CDR3 extends over 16 amino acids. The CDR3: CASSSSRGTGTYEQYF. The CDR3 DNA is TGTGCCAGCAGCTCCTCTAGAGGGACGGGCACCTACGAGCAGTACTTC.

In DNA form, the CDR3 reads TGTGCCAGCAGTGAAGCCTCCAGGGGGGTCGACGAGCAGTACTTC. Translated, it gives CASSEASRGVDEQYF. The chain couples TRBV6-1 to TRBJ2-4; tentative D call: TRBD1 (7 bases). The J call may not be correct, given that the DNA end is closer to TRBJ2-7. Per germline, CDR1 MNHNS and CDR2 SASEGT. The CDR3 contains 15 residues.

The V call is TRBV2, the J call TRBJ2-7; D is uncertain. The J call may not be correct, given that the DNA end is closer to TRBJ2-5. CDR1 is SNHLY, CDR2 FYNNEI, per germline. This CDR3 spans 12 amino acids. The CDR3 DNA sequence: TGTGCCAGCAGGTCCGAGGAAGAGACCCAGTACTTC. Protein product: CASRSEEETQYF.

The rearrangement links TRBV4-2 to TRBJ1-2, with no clear D. V lost 2 bases to trimming and J lost 9 bases, with 10 bases between them. Germline assignment: CDR1 LGHNA and CDR2 YNFKEQ. CDR3 length: 12 residues. The CDR3 here is CASSQKGRRYTF. The DNA of the CDR3 is TGTGCCAGCAGCCAAAAGGGTAGACGCTACACCTTC.

V and J are TRBV9 and TRBJ2-1, with TRBD2 identical over 13 bases. The length of the CDR3 is 15 residues. The V and J ends lost 2 bases and 9 bases, in that order; junction bases with no gene match: 5. Germline V gives CDR1 SGDLS, CDR2 YYNGEE. The CDR3 DNA follows: TGTGCCAGCAGCGTCACTAGCGGGGGGGCGTTTGAGCAGTTCTTC. Translated: CASSVTSGGAFEQFF.

The CDR3 bases are TGCAGTGCTAGACTAGGAAGCTCCTACGAGCAGTACTTC. The encoded protein is CSARLGSSYEQYF. The chain has TRBV20-1 and TRBJ2-7; D remains ambiguous. The ends were cut back, 2 bases at V and 0 bases at J, with 8 bases in the middle. Germline lookup yields CDR1 DFQATT and CDR2 SNEGSKA (reference sequence). The length of the CDR3 is 13 residues.

The chain employs TRBV12-3 or TRBV12-4 and TRBJ2-5; 15 bases are shared with TRBD2. Germline trimming cut 6 bases from V and 5 bases from J; bases unmatched to any gene: 7. The CDR3 extends over 16 amino acids. The DNA of the CDR3 is TGTGCCAGCAGAGCCGGTGGGACTAGCGGGGGGGAGACCCAGTACTTC. This translates into CASRAGGTSGGETQYF.

This clonotype has only a few counts. The J gene is TRBJ1-2, the V gene TRBV7-3, with D uncertain. Per germline, CDR1 SGHTA and CDR2 FQGTGA. The CDR3 is made up of 15 amino acids. Deletions cut 2 bases from V and 3 bases from J, with 13 bases between. DNA of the CDR3: TGTGCCAGCAGCTTATCTGCAGGAGAGCACTATGGCTACACCTTC. This sequence encodes CASSLSAGEHYGYTF.

The chain uses TRBV3-1 and TRBJ2-7; TRBD2 is a possible D gene (5 bases). The germline V gene has CDR1 LGHDT and CDR2 YNNKEL (reference sequence). V gave up 5 bases and J gave up 7 bases, with 12 bases separating them. The CDR3 spans 12 residues. The CDR3 loop reads CASSDRPGEQYF. As DNA, the CDR3 is TGTGCCAGCAGCGATAGGCCGGGAGAGCAGTACTTC.

The rearrangement uses TRBV4-3 and TRBJ2-3, with 8 positions matching TRBD2. The CDR3 runs 16 residues. After removal of 4 bases from V and 5 bases from J, the junction contained 11 bases not matched to a gene. The V gene's germline CDR1 is LGHNA and CDR2 YSLEER. The CDR3 sequence is CASSPRLARGEDTQYF. The CDR3 bases are TGCGCCAGCAGCCCAAGACTAGCGAGAGGAGAAGATACGCAGTATTTT.

This chain links TRBV6-1 with TRBJ2-7; no definite D call. The CDR3 is 12 amino acids. Trimming stripped 3 bases from V and 4 bases from J, with 7 bases between. Germline loops: CDR1 MNHNS, CDR2 SASEGT. CDR3 nucleotide sequence: TGTGCCAGCAGTGATGACACGTACGAGCAGTACTTC. It codes for CASSDDTYEQYF.

The V gene is TRBV25-1, the J gene TRBJ2-1; TRBD2 matches at 7 bases. V was clipped by 0 bases and J by 0 bases; unmatched bases: 5. CDR3 length: 17 residues. Germline-derived CDR1 and CDR2 are MGHDK and SYGVNS. CDR3 protein: CASSEYGLGDSYNEQFF. CDR3 bases: TGTGCCAGCAGTGAATATGGACTAGGGGACTCCTACAATGAGCAGTTCTTC.

This clonotype has ten or more counts. The chain has TRBV4-3 and TRBJ2-1; the D gene is possibly TRBD1 (5 bases). CDR1 is LGHNA and CDR2 is YSLEER in the germline V gene. Trimming took off 3 bases at V and 4 bases at J, with 13 bases between the two ends. The CDR3 is 15 residues long. Here the CDR3 reads CASSQRQSYYNEQFF. The CDR3 DNA sequence: TGCGCCAGCAGCCAGAGACAGTCCTATTACAATGAGCAGTTCTTC.

In DNA, the CDR3 is TGTGCCTGGAGCGTGACCGGGACACAAGGCACAGATACGCAGTATTTT. Protein: CAWSVTGTQGTDTQYF. The chain links TRBV30 to TRBJ2-3, with a possible D match to TRBD1 (6 bases). The V gene's germline CDR1 is GTSNPN and CDR2 SVGIG (reference sequence). Trimming removed 3 bases at V and 1 base at J, with 17 bases between. The CDR3 runs 16 residues.

The chain carries TRBV9 and TRBJ1-4; 10 bases are a match to TRBD1. V shed 4 bases, J shed 6 bases, and the junction held 3 bases outside the gene matches. The length of the CDR3 is 14 residues. The germline CDR1 and CDR2 sequences are SGDLS and YYNGEE. In DNA form, the CDR3 reads TGTGCCAGCAGCCTGACAGGGGGCCATGAAAAACTGTTTTTT. Translated, it gives CASSLTGGHEKLFF.

The chain is built from TRBV3-1 and TRBJ2-7, with 8 bases aligning to TRBD1. This CDR3 has 14 amino acids. The ends lost 6 bases at V and 5 bases at J; junction bases unmatched: 9. Germline loops: CDR1 LGHDT, CDR2 YNNKEL (reference sequence). The CDR3 bases are TGTGCCAGCAGGGGGACAGGTGGAAGGAACGAGCAGTACTTC. Its translation is CASRGTGGRNEQYF.

A word on this clonotype: Germline and junction disagree at one end, which may indicate a read error. The genes are TRBV9 and TRBJ2-3; 8 nucleotides align to TRBD2. The germline V gene encodes CDR1 SGDLS and CDR2 YYNGEE. This CDR3 contains 14 residues. Here the CDR3 reads CASNPGGEAGTQYF. The DNA for the CDR3 is TGCGCCAGCAACCCGGGGGGGGAGGCCGGTACGCAGTATTTT.

J is TRBJ1-2 and V is TRBV12-3 or TRBV12-4; weak D call: TRBD1 (6 bases). The V end was cut by 7 bases, the J end by 2 bases, with 11 bases between. This CDR3 has 13 amino acids. The CDR3 DNA sequence: TGTGCCAGCACCCCGGGACAAAACTATGGCTACACCTTC. Translation gives CASTPGQNYGYTF.

This rearrangement joins TRBV4-3 to TRBJ1-6; D remains unclear. The ends were cut back, 1 base at V and 6 bases at J, with 13 bases in the middle. The CDR3 spans 16 residues. Germline V gene sequence: CDR1 LGHNA, CDR2 YSLEER. The CDR3 sequence: CASSQGGRSLNSPLHF. In nucleotides, the CDR3 is TGCGCCAGCAGCCAAGGAGGCAGGAGCCTTAATTCACCCCTCCACTTT.

The chain carries TRBV7-8 and TRBJ2-5, with TRBD1 identical over 9 bases. With V trimmed by 4 bases and J by 11 bases, 14 bases remained unmatched. The CDR3 is made up of 15 amino acids. The V gene's germline CDR1 is SGHVS and CDR2 FQNEAQ. The CDR3 DNA reads TGTGCCAGCAGCTACTTGGACAGGGGCAACTACGCGCAGTACTTC. Translation: CASSYLDRGNYAQYF.

The J gene is TRBJ2-1, the V gene TRBV4-1; the match to TRBD2 covers 10 bases. With 3 bases clipped from V and 3 bases from J, the junction kept 8 bases outside the gene matches. This CDR3 has 17 amino acids. The germline CDR1 and CDR2 sequences are MGHRA and YSYEKL. CDR3 in DNA: TGCGCCAGCAGCCAGACAATAGCGGGGGGTCACTACAATGAGCAGTTCTTC. Protein product: CASSQTIAGGHYNEQFF.

This sequence joins TRBV6-2 or TRBV6-3 and TRBJ2-3; 9 positions agree with TRBD2. The CDR3 is 14 amino acids. V trimming: 2 bases; J trimming: 4 bases; junction bases outside the gene matches: 1. Germline V gene lookup returns CDR1 MNHEY and CDR2 SVGEGT. Written as DNA, the CDR3 is TGTGCCAGCAGTTACGCTAGCGGGGCAGATACGCAGTATTTT. Protein sequence: CASSYASGADTQYF.

The V call is TRBV7-9, the J call TRBJ2-3; D ambiguous. Trimming shortened V by 5 bases and J by 2 bases, and 14 bases separated the two germline ends. The CDR3 loop spans 15 amino acids. Germline lookup yields CDR1 SEHNR and CDR2 FQNEAQ (reference sequence). CDR3 region: CASSLLTQITDTQYF. The CDR3 nucleotides read TGTGCCAGCAGCCTCCTCACGCAGATCACAGATACGCAGTATTTT.